This entry is about one T cell receptor (beta chain). TCRdb's copy holds only in-frame clones and misses some; the assay was immunoSEQ multiplex PCR. Among about 250,000 clones listed, around 80% were seen once. The data belong to a study of control samples from healthy donors and cancer patients. Sequenced: PBMCs. The source of this sequence is a woman aged 60-75 years with lung cancer.

CDR3 residues: CAISTGGPNYGYTF. CDR3 in DNA: TGTGCCATTTCAACAGGGGGCCCTAACTATGGCTACACCTTC. The rearrangement links TRBV10-3 to TRBJ1-2, with 9 nucleotides matching TRBD1. The germline CDR1 and CDR2 sequences are ENHRY and SYGVKD. The CDR3 has 14 amino acids. The V gene end was trimmed by 9 bases and the J gene end by 0 bases; junction bases not matched to a gene: 5.